A single sample gave rise to the 5 T cell receptor beta chains below, sequenced in a study of naive CD8 T cells in extremely preterm neonates. Method: immunoSEQ multiplex PCR; TCRdb's copy keeps in-frame clones and lacks some. The data contain 6,000 to 9,000 clones, 98% of them singletons. The sample taken for sequencing was naive CD8+ T cells from blood. The receptor source for this set is a human donor in good health.

The rearrangement uses TRBV5-1 and TRBJ2-1, with 8 bases matching TRBD2. The CDR3 has 15 residues. The V and J ends lost 2 bases and 5 bases, in that order; junction bases with no gene match: 6. The germline V gene encodes CDR1 SGHRS and CDR2 YFSETQ. The CDR3 region is CASSFTIAGHNEQFF. CDR3 bases: TGCGCCAGCAGCTTTACTATAGCGGGACACAATGAGCAGTTCTTC.

The V call is TRBV6-5, the J call TRBJ2-5, with D maybe TRBD2 (6 bases). The CDR3 has 16 amino acids. CDR1 and CDR2 (germline): MNHEY, SVGAGI. Trimming stripped 0 bases from V and 3 bases from J, with 14 bases between. The CDR3 loop reads CASSYSRRGVEETQYF. In nucleotides, the CDR3 is TGTGCCAGCAGTTACTCTCGGCGGGGAGTTGAAGAGACCCAGTACTTC.

The chain couples TRBV15 to TRBJ1-2; the D gene is possibly TRBD1 (5 bases). Germline CDR1 reads LNHNV; CDR2 reads YYDKDF (reference sequence). Between the trimmed V and J ends, which lost 3 bases and 5 bases, there was a span of 10 bases. This CDR3 has 13 residues. Here the CDR3 DNA reads TGTGCCACCAGCAGTGACCCAGGGTATGGCTACACCTTC. Translating it yields CATSSDPGYGYTF.

The V and J genes are TRBV5-6 and TRBJ1-2; D might be TRBD1 (6 bases). V dropped 0 bases and J dropped 6 bases, with 12 bases sitting between them. This CDR3 contains 14 residues. Germline lookup yields CDR1 SGHDT and CDR2 YYEEEE. In DNA form, the CDR3 reads TGTGCCAGCAGCTTGGACCTGGGGGCGAATGGCTACACCTTC. Residues: CASSLDLGANGYTF. The whole variable domain, filled in from reference TRBV5-6 and TRBJ1-2, reads DAGVTQSPTHLIKTRGQQVTLRCSPKSGHDTVSWYQQALGQGPQFIFQYYEEEERQRGNFPDRFSGHQFPNYSSELNVNALLLGDSALYLCASSLDLGANGYTFGSGTRLTVV.

The CDR3 loop is CASSLSHRGADTQYF. The CDR3, as DNA: TGTGCCAGCAGTTTATCCCACAGGGGGGCAGATACGCAGTATTTT. V gene TRBV28 combines with J gene TRBJ2-3; 8 bases fit TRBD1. This CDR3 has 15 amino acids. Germline V CDR1 and CDR2: MDHEN, SYDVKM. Trimming removed 1 base from V and 4 bases from J; junction bases left unmatched: 4.